These 5 T cell receptor beta chains originate from one sample sequenced in a study of T cell responses to AZD1222 COVID-19 vaccine. The method was immunoSEQ multiplex PCR; TCRdb's version includes in-frame clones alone and lacks a portion of them. The sample has around 110,000 clones; 80% to 90% are singletons. Here the sequenced sample was peripheral blood, taken on day 0 of MenACWY control vaccination. Source of these receptors: an adult in good health.

The CDR3 DNA sequence: TGTGCCAGCAGTTCAAGACAGGGGGCTTGGGGCGAGCAGTACTTC. Translation gives CASSSRQGAWGEQYF. The chain is built from TRBV28 and TRBJ2-7; TRBD1 matches 10 bases. Germline-derived CDR1 and CDR2 are MDHEN and SYDVKM. After removal of 4 bases from V and 6 bases from J, the junction contained 9 bases not matched to a gene. The CDR3 is 15 residues long.

This sequence joins TRBV11-3 and TRBJ2-3; D may be TRBD2 (6 bases). V was shortened by 0 bases and J by 2 bases, with 12 bases between the two germline ends. CDR3 length equals 16 residues. The germline CDR1 and CDR2 sequences are SGHNT and YENEEA. In DNA, the CDR3 is TGTGCCAGCAGCTTAGATCTAGGAGGGAACACAGATACGCAGTATTTT. It encodes CASSLDLGGNTDTQYF.

This sequence joins TRBV6-2 or TRBV6-3 and TRBJ2-2, with a tentative D call TRBD1 (5 bases). V shed 4 bases and J shed 6 bases, with 15 bases lying between them. CDR1 is MNHEY and CDR2 is SVGEGT in the germline V gene. This CDR3 is built from 15 residues. The CDR3 loop is CASSLVRVAAGELFF. CDR3 nucleotides: TGTGCCAGCAGTTTGGTCAGGGTAGCAGCCGGGGAGCTGTTTTTT.

This chain uses TRBV30 with TRBJ1-2, with a weak D call TRBD1 (5 bases). V gave up 0 bases and J gave up 0 bases, with 14 bases separating them. Germline V gene data show CDR1 as GTSNPN and CDR2 as SVGIG (reference sequence). The CDR3 totals 16 residues. The CDR3 sequence is CAWSVWRGGSNYGYTF. CDR3 coding DNA: TGTGCCTGGAGTGTATGGAGGGGCGGTTCTAACTATGGCTACACCTTC.

As concerns this clone: Other nucleotide sequences in the sample specify the same CDR3. The chain joins TRBV5-1 to TRBJ1-3; 7 bases agree with TRBD1. Germline V lookup: CDR1 SGHRS, CDR2 YFSETQ. This CDR3 has 14 residues. Germline trimming cut 1 base from V and 2 bases from J; bases unmatched to any gene: 0. The CDR3 region is CASSLQGAGNTIYF. As DNA, the CDR3 is TGCGCCAGCAGCTTGCAGGGGGCTGGAAACACCATATATTTT.